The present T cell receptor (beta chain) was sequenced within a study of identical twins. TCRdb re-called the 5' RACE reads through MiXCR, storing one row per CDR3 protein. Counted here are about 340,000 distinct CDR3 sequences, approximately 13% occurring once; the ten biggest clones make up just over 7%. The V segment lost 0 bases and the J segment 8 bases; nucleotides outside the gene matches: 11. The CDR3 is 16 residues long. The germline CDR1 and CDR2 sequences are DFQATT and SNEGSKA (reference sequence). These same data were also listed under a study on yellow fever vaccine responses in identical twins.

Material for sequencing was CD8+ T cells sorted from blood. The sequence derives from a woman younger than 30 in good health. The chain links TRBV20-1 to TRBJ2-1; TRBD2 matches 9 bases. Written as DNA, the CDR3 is TGCAGTGCTAGAGATCCGGGCGGGAGGGCCTGGGATGAGCAGTTCTTC. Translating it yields CSARDPGGRAWDEQFF.